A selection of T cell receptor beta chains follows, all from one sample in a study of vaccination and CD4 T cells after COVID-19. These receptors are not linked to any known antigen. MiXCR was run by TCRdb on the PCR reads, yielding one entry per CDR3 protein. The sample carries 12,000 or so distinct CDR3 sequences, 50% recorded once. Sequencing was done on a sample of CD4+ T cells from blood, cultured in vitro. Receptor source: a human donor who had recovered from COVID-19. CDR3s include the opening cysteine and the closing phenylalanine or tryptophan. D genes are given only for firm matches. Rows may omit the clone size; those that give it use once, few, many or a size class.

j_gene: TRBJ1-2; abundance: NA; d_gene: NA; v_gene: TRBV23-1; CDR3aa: CASSQSGHLGGYTF; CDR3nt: TGCGCCAGCAGTCAATCAGGGCATCTGGGTGGCTACACCTTC
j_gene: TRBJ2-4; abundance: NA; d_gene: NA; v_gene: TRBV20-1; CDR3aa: CSAADSLAKNIQYF; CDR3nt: TGCAGTGCTGCCGACAGTTTAGCCAAAAACATTCAGTACTTC
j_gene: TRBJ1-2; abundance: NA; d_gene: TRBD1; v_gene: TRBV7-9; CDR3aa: CASSQTPGQGDYGYTF; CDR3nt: TGTGCCAGCAGCCAGACGCCGGGACAGGGTGACTATGGCTACACCTTC
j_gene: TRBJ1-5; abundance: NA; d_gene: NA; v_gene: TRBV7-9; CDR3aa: CASSTAGAGNQPQHF; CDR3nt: TGTGCCAGCAGCACAGCAGGAGCGGGCAATCAGCCCCAGCATTTT
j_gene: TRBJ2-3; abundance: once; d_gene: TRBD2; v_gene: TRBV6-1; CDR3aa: CASSSSGLSTDTQYF; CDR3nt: TGTGCCAGCAGCTCTAGCGGACTTAGCACAGATACGCAGTATTTT
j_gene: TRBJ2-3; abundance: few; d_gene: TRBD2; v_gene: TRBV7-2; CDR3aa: CASSLLPLAGGLVDTQYF; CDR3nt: TGTGCCAGCAGCTTACTCCCACTAGCGGGGGGGCTTGTAGATACGCAGTATTTT
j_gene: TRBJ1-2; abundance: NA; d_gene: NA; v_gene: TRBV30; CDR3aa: CAWSPERAPRRNGYTF; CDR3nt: TGTGCCTGGAGCCCAGAGAGGGCGCCCAGGCGCAATGGCTACACCTTC
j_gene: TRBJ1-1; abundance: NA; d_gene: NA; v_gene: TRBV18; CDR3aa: CASSPLAGGAGEEAFF; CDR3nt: TGTGCCAGCTCACCCCTGGCGGGGGGGGCAGGGGAGGAAGCTTTCTTT
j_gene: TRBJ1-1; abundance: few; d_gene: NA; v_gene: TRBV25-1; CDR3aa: CASRLHSGTEAFF; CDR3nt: TGTGCCAGCAGATTGCACAGTGGCACTGAAGCTTTCTTT
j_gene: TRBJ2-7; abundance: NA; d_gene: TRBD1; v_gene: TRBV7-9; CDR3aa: CASSSPQPGQASSYEQYF; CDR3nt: TGTGCCAGCAGCTCCCCCCAACCGGGACAGGCCAGTTCCTACGAGCAGTACTTC
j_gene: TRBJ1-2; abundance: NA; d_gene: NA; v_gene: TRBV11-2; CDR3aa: CASSLGPAIGYTF; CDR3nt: TGTGCCAGCAGCTTAGGGCCAGCAATTGGCTACACCTTC
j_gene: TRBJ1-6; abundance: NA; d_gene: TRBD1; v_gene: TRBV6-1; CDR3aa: CASSEFGRRGRLPLHF; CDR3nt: TGTGCCAGCAGTGAATTTGGTAGGAGGGGGCGACTACCCCTCCACTTT
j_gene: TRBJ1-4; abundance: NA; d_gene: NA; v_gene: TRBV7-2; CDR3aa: CASSQDGTTNEKLFF; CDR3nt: TGTGCCAGCAGCCAAGACGGGACAACTAATGAAAAACTGTTTTTT
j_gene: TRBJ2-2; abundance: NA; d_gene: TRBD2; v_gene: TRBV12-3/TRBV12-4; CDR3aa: CASSLREGDTGELFF; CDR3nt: TGTGCCAGCAGTTTGCGGGAGGGTGACACCGGGGAGCTGTTTTTT
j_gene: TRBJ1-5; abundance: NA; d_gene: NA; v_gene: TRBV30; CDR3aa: CAWSSQANQPQHF; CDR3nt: TGTGCCTGGAGCTCGCAGGCGAATCAGCCCCAGCATTTT
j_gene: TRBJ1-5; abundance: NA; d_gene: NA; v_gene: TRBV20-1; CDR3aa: CSEANRINQPQHF; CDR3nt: TGCAGTGAAGCGAACAGAATCAATCAGCCCCAGCATTTT
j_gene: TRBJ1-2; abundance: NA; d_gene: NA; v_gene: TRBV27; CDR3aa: CASSLWGWRGYTF; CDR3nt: TGTGCCAGCAGTTTATGGGGGTGGAGGGGCTACACCTTC
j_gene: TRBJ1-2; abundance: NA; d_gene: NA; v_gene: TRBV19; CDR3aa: CASSTLQGYYGYTF; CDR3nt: TGTGCCAGTAGTACTCTACAGGGTTACTATGGCTACACCTTC
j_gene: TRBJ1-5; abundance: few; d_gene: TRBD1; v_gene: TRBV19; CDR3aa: CASRKSRDRGGQPQHF; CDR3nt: TGTGCCAGTAGAAAGTCCCGGGACAGGGGCGGTCAGCCCCAGCATTTT
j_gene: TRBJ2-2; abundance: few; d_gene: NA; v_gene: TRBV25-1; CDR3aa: CASRETGMNTGELFF; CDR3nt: TGTGCCAGCAGAGAGACAGGCATGAACACCGGGGAGCTGTTTTTT
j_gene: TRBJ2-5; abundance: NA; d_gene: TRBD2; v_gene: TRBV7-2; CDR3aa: CASSLPGLAETQYF; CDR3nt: TGTGCCAGCAGTTTACCGGGACTAGCGGAGACCCAGTACTTC
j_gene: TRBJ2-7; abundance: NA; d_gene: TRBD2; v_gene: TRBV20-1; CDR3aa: CSARLAGGSYEQYF; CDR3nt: TGCAGTGCCAGACTAGCGGGGGGGTCCTACGAGCAGTACTTC
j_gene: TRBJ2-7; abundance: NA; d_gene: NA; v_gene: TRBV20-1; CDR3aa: CSARDPLAPFSYEQYF; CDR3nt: TGCAGTGCTAGGGATCCACTAGCCCCCTTTTCCTACGAGCAGTACTTC
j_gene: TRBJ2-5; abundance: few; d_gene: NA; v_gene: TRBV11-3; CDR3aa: CASSLVVNRLETQYF; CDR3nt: TGTGCCAGCAGCTTAGTAGTCAACCGTTTGGAGACCCAGTACTTC
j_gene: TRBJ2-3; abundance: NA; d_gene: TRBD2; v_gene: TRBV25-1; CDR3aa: CASSNSGGEADTQYF; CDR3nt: TGTGCCAGCAGTAATAGCGGGGGGGAGGCAGATACGCAGTATTTT
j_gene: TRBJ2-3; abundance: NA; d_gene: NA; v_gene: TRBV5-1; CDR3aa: CASSLGGVSTDTQYF; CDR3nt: TGCGCCAGCAGCTTGGGGGGGGTCAGCACAGATACGCAGTATTTT
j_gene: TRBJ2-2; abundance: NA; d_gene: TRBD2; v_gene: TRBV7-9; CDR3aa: CASSLAGRGAGELFF; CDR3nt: TGTGCCAGCAGCCTGGCGGGACGGGGGGCCGGGGAGCTGTTTTTT
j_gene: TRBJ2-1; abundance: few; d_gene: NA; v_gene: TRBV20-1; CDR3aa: CSATPAGYNEQFF; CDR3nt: TGCAGTGCTACCCCCGCCGGCTACAATGAGCAGTTCTTC
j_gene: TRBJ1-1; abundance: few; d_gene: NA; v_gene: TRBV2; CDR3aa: CASSVKIGAFF; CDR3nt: TGTGCCAGCAGTGTGAAGATCGGAGCTTTCTTT